The 21 T cell receptor beta chains reported below all come from one sample, sequenced in a study of low-dose radiotherapy and immunotherapy resistance in tumors. Noted time point: after trial treatment. Documented treatment: LDRT plus nivolumab, ipilimumab, low-dose cyclophosphamide and aspirin (RACIN trial). cDNA synthesis used a TRAV/TRBV-specific primer set for both chains. TCR amplification involved 20 PCR cycles with a constant-region primer and V-primer adapter. TCRdb redid the calling of the reads with MiXCR, one entry per CDR3 protein. This table has nearly 60,000 distinct CDR3 sequences, under 30% appearing once. Here the sequenced sample was PBMCs, taken after low-dose radiotherapy plus immunotherapy. The receptors stem from a male donor with prostate cancer.

This clonotype was recorded at least ten times. J is TRBJ2-3 and V is TRBV29-1; the D is unclear. Germline V gene lookup returns CDR1 SQVTM and CDR2 ANQGSEA. V was trimmed by 8 bases and J by 4 bases, leaving 13 bases between them. The CDR3 is made up of 12 amino acids. CDR3 coding DNA: TGCAGCCTCTTAGGTGTTGCAGATACGCAGTATTTT. Protein sequence: CSLLGVADTQYF.

Concerning this clonotype itself: A read error may produce the germline difference seen at one junction end. The DNA for the CDR3 is TGTGCCAGCAGCTTGTACAACCGGGAGCTGTTTTTT. Translating it yields CASSLYNRELFF. V and J are TRBV5-3 and TRBJ2-2, with unresolved D. TRBV5-3 is annotated as an ORF whose role is uncertain. The CDR3 runs to 12 residues.

This clonotype was seen repeatedly, ten times or more. J is TRBJ2-7 and V is TRBV5-1; D may be TRBD1 (6 bases). In germline, CDR1 is SGHRS, CDR2 YFSETQ. The CDR3 is 18 amino acids. V was shortened by 0 bases and J by 2 bases, with 21 bases between the two germline ends. CDR3 DNA: TGCGCCAGCAGCTTGGAGACACAGGGCCCCCTCGCCCCCTACGAGCAGTACTTC. Protein sequence: CASSLETQGPLAPYEQYF.

Ten or more counts support this clonotype. This chain connects TRBV20-1 to TRBJ2-2; possible D gene TRBD1, 5 bases. The CDR3 totals 14 residues. V lost 1 base, J lost 4 bases, and 10 bases lay in between. Germline V gene data show CDR1 as DFQATT and CDR2 as SNEGSKA (reference sequence). In DNA, the CDR3 is TGCAGTGCTAGAGTCCCCAGGGTCACCGGGGAGCTGTTTTTT. Amino acid sequence: CSARVPRVTGELFF.

This clonotype has ten or more counts. This chain connects TRBV7-8 to TRBJ2-3; D gene ambiguous. CDR3 length equals 14 residues. Trimming pared 0 bases from V and 0 bases from J, leaving 4 bases between. In germline, CDR1 is SGHVS, CDR2 FQNEAQ. This CDR3 reads CASSLARSTDTQYF. In DNA, the CDR3 is TGTGCCAGCAGCTTAGCCCGGAGCACAGATACGCAGTATTTT.

The sample holds many counts of this clonotype. This rearrangement joins TRBV29-1 to TRBJ2-7, with D possibly TRBD1 on 5 matching bases. V was clipped by 7 bases and J by 6 bases, with 19 bases between them. CDR1 and CDR2 from the germline V gene are SQVTM and ANQGSEA. The CDR3 is 13 amino acids. The CDR3: CSAGDSVSGEQYF. CDR3 sequence (DNA): TGCAGCGCCGGAGACAGTGTTTCTGGCGAGCAGTACTTC.

Turning to this clonotype: A far larger clone is off by one base, so a read error is likely. The gene calls are TRBV5-1 and TRBJ2-7, with 7 bases aligning to TRBD2. The CDR3 consists of 14 residues. The V gene's germline CDR1 is SGHRS and CDR2 YFSETQ. V gave up 5 bases and J gave up 7 bases; unmatched junction bases: 12. CDR3 bases: TGCGCCAGCAGACCCCCGGGAGGTTACCATGAGCAGTACTTC. It specifies CASRPPGGYHEQYF.

This clonotype was seen a handful of times. This chain links TRBV5-1 with TRBJ2-5; tentatively, D is TRBD1 or TRBD2 (6 bases each). The ends were cut back, 5 bases at V and 2 bases at J, with 10 bases in the middle. The length of the CDR3 is 13 residues. Germline V lookup: CDR1 SGHRS, CDR2 YFSETQ. CDR3 nucleotide sequence: TGCGCCAGCAGAAGAGGGGGGCAAGAGACCCAGTACTTC. This codes for CASRRGGQETQYF.

This clonotype was counted between two and nine times. The gene calls are TRBV9 and TRBJ1-2; possible D gene TRBD1, 5 bases. Germline V gene lookup returns CDR1 SGDLS and CDR2 YYNGEE. This CDR3 is 13 amino acids long. With 0 bases removed from V and 8 bases from J, the gap between germline ends came to 11 bases. The CDR3 DNA follows: TGTGCCAGCAGCGTAGATCCAGGGAGCGGCTACACCTTC. Translated, it gives CASSVDPGSGYTF.

Of note for this clonotype: A far larger clone is a single base away, which makes a read error likely. The J gene is TRBJ2-7, the V gene TRBV27; TRBD2 matches at 8 bases. The end of the DNA fits TRBJ2-5 better, so the J call may be wrong. The CDR3 is 15 residues long. Germline V gene data show CDR1 as MNHEY and CDR2 as SMNVEV (reference sequence). This chain's CDR3 is CGSNPSRGAGETQYF. The CDR3 bases are TGTGGCAGCAATCCCTCGCGGGGGGCTGGGGAGACCCAGTACTTC.

The table lists this clonotype with a few counts. The chain links TRBV20-1 to TRBJ1-1, with D hard to call. Germline V gives CDR1 DFQATT, CDR2 SNEGSKA (reference sequence). The CDR3 is made up of 13 amino acids. The V end lost 6 bases, the J end lost 0 bases, and 11 bases lay between the germline ends. Here the CDR3 DNA reads TGCAGTGCGGATGGGCCTCTGAACACTGAAGCTTTCTTT. Amino acid sequence: CSADGPLNTEAFF.

In this sample, this clonotype turned up many times. This rearrangement joins TRBV5-1 to TRBJ1-1, with 8 bases that match TRBD1. V lost 4 bases, J lost 1 base, and 6 bases stayed unmatched. The CDR3 has 15 residues. CDR1 is SGHRS and CDR2 is YFSETQ in the germline V gene. Here the CDR3 reads CASSPWTGTNTEAFF. The DNA of the CDR3 is TGCGCCAGCAGCCCCTGGACAGGGACGAACACTGAAGCTTTCTTT.

This clonotype was recorded at least ten times. This chain uses TRBV20-1 with TRBJ2-5, with a possible D match to TRBD2 (6 bases). V was cut by 5 bases and J by 1 base, with 11 bases left in between. The CDR3 extends over 13 amino acids. Germline CDR1 and CDR2: DFQATT and SNEGSKA (reference sequence). CDR3 nucleotides: TGCAGTGCTGAGGGACTTTTCCAAGAGACCCAGTACTTC. Amino acids: CSAEGLFQETQYF.

This clonotype was counted at least ten times. The chain is built from TRBV5-4 and TRBJ1-5; D not certain. This CDR3 contains 12 residues. Trimming removed 0 bases from V and 8 bases from J, with 6 bases in between. Germline V gene data show CDR1 as SGHNT and CDR2 as YYREEE (reference sequence). The CDR3 reads CASSLDGEPQHF. In DNA, the CDR3 is TGTGCCAGCAGCTTGGACGGGGAGCCCCAGCATTTT.

Concerning this clonotype: With a far larger clone one base away, a read error is the likely cause. This rearrangement joins TRBV11-2 to TRBJ2-1; no reliable D call. The germline V gene encodes CDR1 SGHAT and CDR2 FQNNGV. The CDR3 covers 13 residues. V was shortened by 8 bases and J by 10 bases, with 18 bases between the two germline ends. CDR3 sequence (DNA): TGTGCCAGCTGCCGGGCAGGCTCCTACGAGCAGTTCTTC. Translated, it gives CASCRAGSYEQFF.

This clonotype was recorded at least ten times. The rearrangement links TRBV20-1 to TRBJ2-5, with D possibly being TRBD1 (6 bases). V lost 5 bases to trimming and J lost 5 bases, with 12 bases between them. This CDR3 has 12 amino acids. From germline, CDR1 is DFQATT and CDR2 SNEGSKA (reference sequence). The DNA of the CDR3 is TGCAGTGCTCCCGGACAGTTGGAGACCCAGTACTTC. Translating gives CSAPGQLETQYF.

At least ten counts were recorded for this clonotype. The chain carries TRBV2 and TRBJ2-3, with TRBD1 matching over 8 bases. Germline lookup yields CDR1 SNHLY and CDR2 FYNNEI. The CDR3 covers 16 residues. The J segment lost 2 bases and the V segment lost 4 bases, leaving 8 bases of the junction unmatched. The CDR3 DNA follows: TGTGCCAGCAGTGTTTTCCCAGGGGGCAACACAGATACGCAGTATTTT. Its protein is CASSVFPGGNTDTQYF.

This clonotype was found many times. The V gene is TRBV9, the J gene TRBJ1-2; the D gene is possibly TRBD1 (6 bases). Germline V gene lookup returns CDR1 SGDLS and CDR2 YYNGEE. This CDR3 region has 14 residues. V was shortened by 3 bases and J by 4 bases, with 13 bases between the two germline ends. The CDR3 DNA follows: TGTGCCAGCAGCGGGTATCAGGGGCTCTATGGCTACACCTTC. It codes for CASSGYQGLYGYTF.

At least ten counts were recorded for this clonotype. The chain employs TRBV21-1 and TRBJ1-3; the table's D call TRBD1 went unverified against the DNA. TRBV21-1 is labeled a pseudogene. The CDR3 extends over 15 amino acids. CDR3: CASSKKGTVGNTIYF. CDR3 nucleotides: TGTGCCAGCAGCAAAAAGGGGACGGTTGGAAACACCATATATTTT.

This clonotype was counted many times. V usage is TRBV7-3 and J usage is TRBJ1-3, with TRBD1 matching 10 bases. CDR3 length equals 16 residues. Germline V gives CDR1 SGHTA, CDR2 FQGTGA. After removal of 5 bases from V and 3 bases from J, the junction contained 7 bases not matched to a gene. DNA for the CDR3: TGTGCCAGCAGCCCGACCGGGACAGGGGTTGGAAACACCATATATTTT. Translation: CASSPTGTGVGNTIYF.

This clonotype has at least ten counts. The gene calls are TRBV9 and TRBJ1-5, with D tentatively TRBD1 (6 bases). The V gene's germline CDR1 is SGDLS and CDR2 YYNGEE. The CDR3 covers 15 residues. The V and J ends lost 0 bases and 2 bases respectively, with 9 bases between them. The CDR3 DNA sequence: TGTGCCAGCAGCGTAGGGACAGTAGGCAATCAGCCCCAGCATTTT. This gives the protein CASSVGTVGNQPQHF.